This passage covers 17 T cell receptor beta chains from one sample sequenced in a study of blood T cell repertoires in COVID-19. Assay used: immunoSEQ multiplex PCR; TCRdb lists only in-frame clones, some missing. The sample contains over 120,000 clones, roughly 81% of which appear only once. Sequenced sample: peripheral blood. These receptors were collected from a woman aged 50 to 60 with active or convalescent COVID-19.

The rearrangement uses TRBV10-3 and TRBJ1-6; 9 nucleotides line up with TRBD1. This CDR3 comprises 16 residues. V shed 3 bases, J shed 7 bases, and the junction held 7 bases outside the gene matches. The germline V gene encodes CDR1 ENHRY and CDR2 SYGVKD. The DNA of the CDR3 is TGTGCCATCAGTGACACCGGACAGGGGTTAAATTCACCCCTCCACTTT. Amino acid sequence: CAISDTGQGLNSPLHF.

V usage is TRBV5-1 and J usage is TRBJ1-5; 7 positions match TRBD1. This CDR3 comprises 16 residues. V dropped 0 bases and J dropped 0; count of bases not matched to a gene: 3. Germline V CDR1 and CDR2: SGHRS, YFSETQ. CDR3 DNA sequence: TGCGCCAGCAGCTTGGGGGGACAGTCTAGCAATCAGCCCCAGCATTTT. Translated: CASSLGGQSSNQPQHF. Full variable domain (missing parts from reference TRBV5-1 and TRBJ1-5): KAGVTQTPRYLIKTRGQQVTLSCSPISGHRSVSWYQQTPGQGLQFLFEYFSETQRNKGNFPGRFSGRQFSNSRSEMNVSTLELGDSALYLCASSLGGQSSNQPQHFGDGTRLSIL.

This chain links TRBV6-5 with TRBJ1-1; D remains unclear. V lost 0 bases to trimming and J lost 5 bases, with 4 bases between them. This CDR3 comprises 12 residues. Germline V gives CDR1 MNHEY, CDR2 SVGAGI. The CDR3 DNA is TGTGCCAGCAGTTACTCGGAGACTGAAGCTTTCTTT. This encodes CASSYSETEAFF.

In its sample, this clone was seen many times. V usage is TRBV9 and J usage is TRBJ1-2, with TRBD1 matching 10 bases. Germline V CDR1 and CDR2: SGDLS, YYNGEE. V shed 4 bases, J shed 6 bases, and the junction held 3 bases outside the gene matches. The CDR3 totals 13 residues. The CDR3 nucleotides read TGTGCCAGCAGCACCGACAGGGGGCATGGCTACACCTTC. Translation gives CASSTDRGHGYTF.

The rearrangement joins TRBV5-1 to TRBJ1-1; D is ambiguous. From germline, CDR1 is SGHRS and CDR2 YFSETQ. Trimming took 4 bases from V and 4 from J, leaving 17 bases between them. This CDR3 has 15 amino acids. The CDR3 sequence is CASSPTNRGPTEAFF. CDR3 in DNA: TGCGCCAGCAGCCCAACGAATCGGGGTCCCACTGAAGCTTTCTTT.

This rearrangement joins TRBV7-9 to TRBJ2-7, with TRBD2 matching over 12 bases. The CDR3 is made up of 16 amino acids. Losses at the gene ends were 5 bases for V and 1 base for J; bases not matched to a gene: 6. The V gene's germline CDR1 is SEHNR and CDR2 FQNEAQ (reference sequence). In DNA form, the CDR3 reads TGTGCCAGCAGCCCCCAGACTAGCGGGGGATCCTACGAGCAGTACTTC. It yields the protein CASSPQTSGGSYEQYF.

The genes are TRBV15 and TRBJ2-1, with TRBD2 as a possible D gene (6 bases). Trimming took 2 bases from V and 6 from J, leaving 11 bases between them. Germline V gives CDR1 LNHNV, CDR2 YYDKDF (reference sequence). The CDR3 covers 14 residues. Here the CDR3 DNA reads TGTGCCACCAGCAGATCCATACTAGCCAATGAGCAGTTCTTC. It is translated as CATSRSILANEQFF.

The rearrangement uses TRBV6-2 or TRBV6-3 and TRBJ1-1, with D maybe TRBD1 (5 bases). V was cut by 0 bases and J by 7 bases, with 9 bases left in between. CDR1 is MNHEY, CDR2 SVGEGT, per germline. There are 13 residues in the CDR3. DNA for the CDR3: TGTGCCAGCAGTTACTCCGGGGGAGGTGAAGCTTTCTTT. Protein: CASSYSGGGEAFF.

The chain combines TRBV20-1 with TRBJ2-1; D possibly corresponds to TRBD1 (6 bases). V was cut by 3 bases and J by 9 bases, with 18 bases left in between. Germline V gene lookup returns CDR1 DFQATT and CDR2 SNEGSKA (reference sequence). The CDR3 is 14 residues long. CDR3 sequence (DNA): TGCAGTGCTAGTGTCGCAGGGGTTGGTACTGAGCAGTTCTTC. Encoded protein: CSASVAGVGTEQFF.

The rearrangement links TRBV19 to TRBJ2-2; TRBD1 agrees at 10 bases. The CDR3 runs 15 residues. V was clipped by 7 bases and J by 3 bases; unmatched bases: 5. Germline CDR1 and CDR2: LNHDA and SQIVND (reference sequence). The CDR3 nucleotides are TGTGCCAGTACCAGGACAGGGGGGGACACCGGGGAGCTGTTTTTT. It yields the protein CASTRTGGDTGELFF.

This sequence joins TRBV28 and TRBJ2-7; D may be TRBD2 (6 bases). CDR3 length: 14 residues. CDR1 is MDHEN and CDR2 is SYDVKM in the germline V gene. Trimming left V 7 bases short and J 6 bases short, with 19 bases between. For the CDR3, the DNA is TGTGCCAGCACCGGCGGAGGGAGAGTATTCGAGCAGTACTTC. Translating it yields CASTGGGRVFEQYF. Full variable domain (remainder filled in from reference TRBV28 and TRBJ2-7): DVKVTQSSRYLVKRTGEKVFLECVQDMDHENMFWYRQDPGLGLRLIYFSYDVKMKEKGDIPEGYSVSREKKERFSLILESASTNQTSMYLCASTGGGRVFEQYFGPGTRLTVT.

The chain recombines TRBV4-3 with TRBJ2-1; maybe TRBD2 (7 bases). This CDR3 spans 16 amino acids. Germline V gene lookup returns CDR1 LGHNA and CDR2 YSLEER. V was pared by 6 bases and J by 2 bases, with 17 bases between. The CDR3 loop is CASSYLLGGAYNEQFF. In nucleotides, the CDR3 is TGCGCCAGCAGTTACCTCTTAGGGGGGGCCTACAATGAGCAGTTCTTC.

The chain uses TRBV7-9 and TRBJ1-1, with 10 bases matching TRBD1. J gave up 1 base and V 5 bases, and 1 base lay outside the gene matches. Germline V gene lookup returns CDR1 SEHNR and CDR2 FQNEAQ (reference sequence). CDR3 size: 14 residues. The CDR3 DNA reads TGTGCCAGCAGCCGGACAGGGGGGAACACTGAAGCTTTCTTT. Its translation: CASSRTGGNTEAFF. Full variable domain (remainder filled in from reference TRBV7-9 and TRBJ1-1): DTGVSQNPRHKITKRGQNVTFRCDPISEHNRLYWYRQTLGQGPEFLTYFQNEAQLEKSRLLSDRFSAERPKGSFSTLEIQRTEQGDSAMYLCASSRTGGNTEAFFGQGTRLTVV.

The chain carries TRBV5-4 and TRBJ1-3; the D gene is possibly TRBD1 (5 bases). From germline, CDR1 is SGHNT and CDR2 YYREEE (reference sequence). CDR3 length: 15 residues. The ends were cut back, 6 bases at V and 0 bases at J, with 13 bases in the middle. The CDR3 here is CASTLDSLSGNTIYF. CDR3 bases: TGTGCCAGCACCCTAGACAGCCTCTCTGGAAACACCATATATTTT.

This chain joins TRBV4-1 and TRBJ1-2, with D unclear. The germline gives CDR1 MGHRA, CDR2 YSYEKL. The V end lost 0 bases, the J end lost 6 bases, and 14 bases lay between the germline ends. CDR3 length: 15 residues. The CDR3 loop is CASSQDHRNIDGYTF. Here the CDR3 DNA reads TGCGCCAGCAGCCAAGATCACAGAAATATCGATGGCTACACCTTC.

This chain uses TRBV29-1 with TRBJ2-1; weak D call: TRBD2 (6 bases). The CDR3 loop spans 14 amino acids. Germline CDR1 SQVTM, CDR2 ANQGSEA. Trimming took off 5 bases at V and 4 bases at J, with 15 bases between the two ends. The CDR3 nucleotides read TGCAGCGTTCATGTTGGCGGGGATTACAATGAGCAGTTCTTC. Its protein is CSVHVGGDYNEQFF.

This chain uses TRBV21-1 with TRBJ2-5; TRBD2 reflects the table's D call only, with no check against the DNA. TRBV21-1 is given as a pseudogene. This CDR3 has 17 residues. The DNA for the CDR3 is TGTGCCAGCAGCGCCTTGGGGCTAGCGGGAGGACAAGAGACCCAGTACTTC. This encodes CASSALGLAGGQETQYF.